This paragraph covers one T cell receptor beta chain sequence. Some clones are missing from TCRdb's copy, which holds only in-frame ones; the method was immunoSEQ multiplex PCR. The table shows roughly 120,000 clones, with roughly 91% occurring only once. The length of the CDR3 is 14 residues. The V end lost 4 bases, the J end lost 1 base, and 10 bases lay between the germline ends. Germline CDR1 is LNHDA and CDR2 is SQIVND (reference sequence). This entry belongs to a study of control samples from healthy donors and cancer patients. Sequencing was carried out using PBMCs. The TCR sequence derives from a man aged 50-60 years with head and neck cancer. The gene calls are TRBV19 and TRBJ1-1; unclear D gene. CDR3 nucleotide sequence: TGTGCCAGTAGTACAGGACGGAGGAACACTGAAGCTTTCTTT. Protein sequence: CASSTGRRNTEAFF.